This T cell receptor beta chain appears in the sequencing data of a study of CD8 T cells in ankylosing spondylitis. Study-level points and caveats: Disease-linked clones had a CD8+ phenotype and relatively low frequency in peripheral blood. Within ankylosing spondylitis blood, a TCR beta motif made up of eight or nine highly homologous variants appeared to be characteristic. Matched synovial fluid from ankylosing spondylitis patients was reported to be enriched for disease-linked clones.

The CDR3 is 14 amino acids. Trimming cost V 7 bases and J 0 bases, with 10 bases left between them. Per the germline V gene, CDR1 is GTSNPN and CDR2 is SVGIG (reference sequence). This clonotype has more than one count but fewer than ten. Antigen specificity is unknown. TCRdb reprocessed the 5' RACE reads via MiXCR and lists one record per CDR3 protein. The sample has around 340,000 distinct CDR3 sequences, around 20% seen once. The sequence came from a male donor with ankylosing spondylitis or in good health (not recorded which). This chain links TRBV30 with TRBJ2-6, with D possibly called TRBD1 or TRBD2 (5 bases each). The specimen was blood, either unsorted or a sorted T cell fraction (not recorded which). CDR3 region: CASGRNSGANVLTF. DNA of the CDR3: TGTGCCTCGGGACGTAACTCTGGGGCCAACGTCCTGACTTTC.